This TCR beta chain is from a study of blood T cell repertoires in COVID-19. TCRdb keeps only in-frame clones here, not all; method: immunoSEQ multiplex PCR. The sample records roughly 65,000 clones, more than 70% being singletons. Deletions cut 1 base from V and 4 bases from J, with 11 bases between. CDR3 length equals 14 residues. CDR1 and CDR2 (germline): GTSNPN, SVGIG (reference sequence). This chain uses TRBV30 with TRBJ1-5; D is unresolved. The sample taken for sequencing was peripheral blood. The clonotype originates from a woman of 80 years or more with active or convalescent COVID-19. DNA of the CDR3: TGTGCCTGGAGTGATGGAGTGGGTAATCAGCCCCAGCATTTT. It yields the protein CAWSDGVGNQPQHF.